This T cell receptor beta chain comes out of a study of blood T cell repertoires in COVID-19. Assay: immunoSEQ multiplex PCR; the TCRdb copy retains only in-frame clones and omits some. This table has hundreds of thousands of clones, 88% appearing once. Germline-derived CDR1 and CDR2 are SEHNR and FQNEAQ (reference sequence). The CDR3 runs to 14 residues. V shed 1 base and J shed 4 bases, with 10 bases lying between them. The V gene is TRBV7-9, the J gene TRBJ1-2, with D perhaps TRBD1 (5 bases). This receptor was taken from a woman aged 50 to 60 who had recovered from COVID-19. Sequencing input: PBMCs or T cells enriched from blood (not recorded which). The CDR3 nucleotides read TGTGCCAGCAGCTTAGATAGGGGTGTCTATGGCTACACCTTC. This encodes CASSLDRGVYGYTF.